This record looks at one TCR beta chain sequence and its context. Its antigen is currently not known. Within one base of it there is no much larger clone, and no base qualities were kept. Ophthalmopathy patients had moderately to severely active disease, with a Clinical Activity Score of 3 or more, a NOSPECS grade of 4 or more, and a disease duration of less than 3 months. Any patient with an uncontrolled infection, another autoimmune disease, pregnancy or lactation was excluded. Diagnoses relied on clinical symptoms, serum thyroxine and TRAb, thyroid ultrasound and orbital computed tomography. PBMCs were isolated from more than 8 ml of fresh peripheral blood by Ficoll-Paque density gradient centrifugation. Trizol reagent was used to extract total RNA, and RNA quality was then checked on an Agilent 2100 Bioanalyzer. This sample was taken from a study of T cells in Graves' hyperthyroidism and ophthalmopathy (dated 2019 in TCRdb). Turning to the overall study: Peripheral blood samples were taken at the time of initial diagnosis, prior to any treatment. TCR Vbeta CDR3 sequencing of roughly 140 peripheral blood samples (over 40 ophthalmopathy, 75 to 85 hyperthyroidism and roughly 17 progressor patients) is reported in the paper. After blood sampling, hyperthyroidism patients were treated with methimazole at a starting dose of 30 mg daily, and ophthalmopathy patients were treated with high-dose intravenous methylprednisolone. Prospective prediction of ophthalmopathy was tested in an independent validation cohort consisting of 18 to 20 hyperthyroidism patients and approximately 16 patients who later progressed to ophthalmopathy. TCR V-J signatures able to tell the groups apart were searched for in a discovery cohort of 100 patients, of whom approximately 40 had Graves' ophthalmopathy and 55 to 60 had stable Graves' hyperthyroidism. The approximately 100 discovery patients were randomly split 7:3 into training and test sets. Thyroid tissue and blood T-cell repertoires from more than five Graves' hyperthyroidism patients were also compared in the study.

Overall results and qualifications from the work: Most expanded thyroid clonotypes (frequency above 0.001) were also detected in blood, suggesting blood repertoires may reflect thyroid immune responses. In validation, progression to ophthalmopathy was predicted by the model with nearly 71% sensitivity and just over 72% specificity, a median of about 6.4 months before onset. A 13 V-J signature model separated ophthalmopathy from stable hyperthyroidism, with approximately 87% sensitivity and roughly 81% specificity in cross-validation and 80%/75% in testing. Sample size was not statistically predetermined, and investigators were not blinded to group allocation.

From its cysteine to its phenylalanine, the CDR3 spans 14 amino acids. This entry keeps only the CDR3 DNA: 42 bases, framed from base 1. V and J are truncated by 2 bases and 8 bases respectively, leaving an intervening sequence of 12 bases. Reading the germline V gene gives CDR1 MDHEN and CDR2 SYDVKM. The TCR beta CDR3 regions were amplified from RNA transcripts. The first round of RT-PCR for the TCR CDR3 was performed with the HTBI primer set and the Qiagen OneStep RT-PCR kit. Libraries were constructed in a second round of multiplex PCR, after which size selection and purification were carried out. Paired-end sequencing of the libraries was performed with 100 bp reads on an Illumina HiSeq2000. For the original study's pipeline: SOAPnuke was used to process the raw data, removing reads that contained adapters or uncalled bases, had a mean Phred below 15, or lacked an exact match to the constant primer or identifier. COPE v1.2.5 was used to merge high-quality paired reads, and clonotypes were defined as unique nucleotide sequences. Clonotypes were aligned to IMGT TRBV, TRBD and TRBJ reference segments using MiTCR v1.1. The analysis included only V-J combinations with a frequency above 0.0001, which together covered roughly 99% of the repertoires. A TCS score was defined as the ratio of F50 (clonal expansion) to E x V (chaos), with BLOSUM62-based TCRdist applied between CDR3 peptides within each V-J. Welch's t-statistics and random forest reduced roughly 540 V-J features to 10 to 15, which were used in a naive Bayes classifier (R e1071). The public sequencing data were trimmed at Q25 with fastp and processed into clonotypes with MiXCR by TCRdb, which kept only in-frame beta chains. CDR3 protein sequences are deduplicated, and each keeps its most common genes and DNA. The V and J calls shown here were made by TCRdb, not taken from the authors' results. This sample gives over 350,000 distinct CDR3 sequences in total; under 20% of them show up just once. The ten top clones hold 35% to 50% of the sample.

The sample taken for sequencing was blood. The TCR comes from a man between 18 and 35 years old with Graves' ophthalmopathy. Recombination joined TRBV28 with TRBJ1-4, with the D segment identity uncertain. The CDR3 protein sequence reads: CASSLRSIEEKLFF. Here is the DNA: TGTGCCAGCAGTTTACGGAGTATTGAGGAAAAACTGTTTTTT.